These 30 T cell receptor beta chains originate from one sample sequenced in a study of T cell repertoires in cytomegalovirus infection (dated by TCRdb to about 2019). Data came from an Illumina HiSeq 1500. TCRdb ran its own pipeline on the public reads, namely fastp trimming at Q25 and MiXCR clone calling, and kept in-frame beta chains. Each CDR3 protein gets just one entry, which takes the most common genes and DNA from the rows behind it. In all, the sample holds around 440,000 distinct CDR3 sequences, and about 10% of those were seen once. The ten largest account for more than 8.5% of the sample. What was sequenced was PBMCs. Receptors were obtained from a human donor in good health (CMV status not recorded). Some clones in this sample may be carry-over from other donors' samples.

This clonotype has only one observation. The junction and the germline gene differ at one end; a read error may be behind it. The chain links TRBV25-1 to TRBJ2-5; D ambiguous. Germline CDR1 and CDR2: MGHDK and SYGVNS. The CDR3 totals 17 residues. CDR3 sequence reads: CASSEFHSVSIQEAQYF. In nucleotides, the CDR3 is TGTGCCAGCAGTGAATTTCACAGTGTTTCGATTCAAGAGGCCCAGTACTTC.

J is TRBJ2-2 and V is TRBV9, with D hard to call. Germline CDR1 and CDR2: SGDLS and YYNGEE. The germline V and J ends were trimmed by 2 bases and 0 bases, with 11 bases remaining between them. The CDR3 extends over 16 amino acids. CDR3 residues: CASSVLSGANTGELFF. CDR3 nucleotide sequence: TGTGCCAGCAGCGTCCTTTCCGGTGCGAACACCGGGGAGCTGTTTTTT.

This clonotype appeared many times. The chain joins TRBV11-1 to TRBJ2-5; D may be TRBD1 (5 bases). The CDR3 has 13 residues. The ends were cut back, 5 bases at V and 2 bases at J, with 9 bases in the middle. CDR1 and CDR2 from the germline V gene are SGHAT and FQDESV (reference sequence). CDR3 nucleotide sequence: TGTGCCAGCAGCCGACGACAGCAAGAGACCCAGTACTTC. Protein sequence: CASSRRQQETQYF. The full variable domain, rest sourced from reference TRBV11-1 and TRBJ2-5, is EAEVAQSPRYKITEKSQAVAFWCDPISGHATLYWYRQILGQGPELLVQFQDESVVDDSQLPKDRFSAERLKGVDSTLKIQPAELGDSAMYLCASSRRQQETQYFGPGTRLLVL.

This clonotype was counted at least ten times. This chain links TRBV2 with TRBJ2-1; 9 bases are a match to TRBD1. The V segment lost 1 base and the J segment 6 bases; nucleotides outside the gene matches: 10. The V gene's germline CDR1 is SNHLY and CDR2 FYNNEI. The CDR3 contains 17 residues. The CDR3: CASSEEVQGARRNEQFF. The CDR3 DNA is TGTGCCAGCAGTGAAGAGGTACAGGGGGCGCGTCGCAATGAGCAGTTCTTC.

This clonotype was seen more than once but under ten times. The chain joins TRBV5-1 to TRBJ2-5, with D possibly being TRBD1 (7 bases). Trimming removed 4 bases at V and 5 bases at J, with 15 bases between. In germline, CDR1 is SGHRS, CDR2 YFSETQ. There are 14 residues in the CDR3. CDR3 nucleotide sequence: TGCGCCAGCAGCCCACAGGGGAGGTCGGAGACCCAGTACTTC. Protein product: CASSPQGRSETQYF.

The V call is TRBV3-1, the J call TRBJ2-5, with TRBD2 identical over 11 bases. Germline V gene lookup returns CDR1 LGHDT and CDR2 YNNKEL (reference sequence). V gave up 1 base and J gave up 7 bases; unmatched junction bases: 5. CDR3 length: 15 amino acids. In nucleotides, the CDR3 is TGTGCCAGCAGCCAAGTCCAGACTAGCGGGGCGACCCAGTACTTC. It specifies CASSQVQTSGATQYF.

This clonotype occurred many times. This chain joins TRBV5-4 and TRBJ2-2, with 9 bases aligning to TRBD2. The CDR3 contains 14 residues. V was pared by 4 bases and J by 6 bases, with 4 bases of the junction left unmatched. Germline V lookup: CDR1 SGHNT, CDR2 YYREEE (reference sequence). CDR3 nucleotides: TGTGCCAGCAGCGAGGGACTAGCCCCCGGGGAGCTGTTTTTT. Residues: CASSEGLAPGELFF.

This clonotype has ten or more counts. This chain joins TRBV7-8 and TRBJ1-4; 9 bases line up with TRBD1. The CDR3 totals 16 residues. Trimming took 6 bases from V and 1 from J; bases not matched to a gene: 6. CDR1 and CDR2 from the germline V gene are SGHVS and FQNEAQ. The CDR3 sequence: CASSSGTGRTNEKLFF. The CDR3 nucleotides are TGTGCCAGCAGTTCCGGGACAGGGAGAACTAATGAAAAACTGTTTTTT.

This clonotype was recorded many times. The rearrangement uses TRBV11-3 and TRBJ2-3; 11 bases match TRBD2. CDR1 is SGHNT and CDR2 is YENEEA in the germline V gene. V gave up 3 bases and J gave up 4 bases; unmatched junction bases: 3. The CDR3 spans 15 residues. The CDR3 is CASSLTSGTADTQYF. In nucleotides, the CDR3 is TGTGCCAGCAGCTTGACTAGCGGGACCGCAGATACGCAGTATTTT.

J is TRBJ1-5 and V is TRBV20-1; a weak D match, TRBD1 (5 bases). This CDR3 region has 13 residues. Germline V lookup: CDR1 DFQATT, CDR2 SNEGSKA (reference sequence). The ends were cut back, 6 bases at V and 4 bases at J, with 13 bases in the middle. The CDR3 DNA is TGCAGTGCCGGTGGCAGGGCTAATCAGCCCCAGCATTTT. Translation: CSAGGRANQPQHF.

Details on this clonotype: This may come from a read error, since a much larger clone is one base off. In nucleotides, the CDR3 is TGTGCCAGCAGCTCGCCTGCTAGCGGGATATCCGAGGAGCTGTTTTTT. This codes for CASSSPASGISEELFF. V gene TRBV7-6 combines with J gene TRBJ2-2; 9 bases map to TRBD2. Losses at the gene ends were 4 bases for V and 10 bases for J; bases not matched to a gene: 13. CDR1 is SGHVS and CDR2 is FNYEAQ in the germline V gene. This CDR3 is built from 16 residues. The complete variable domain, with remaining parts taken from reference TRBV7-6 and TRBJ2-2, reads GAGVSQSPRYKVTKRGQDVALRCDPISGHVSLYWYRQALGQGPEFLTYFNYEAQQDKSGLPNDRFSAERPEGSISTLTIQRTEQRDSAMYRCASSSPASGISEELFFGEGSRLTVL.

This chain links TRBV29-1 with TRBJ2-7; TRBD2 aligns across 10 bases. Trimming removed 3 bases from V and 6 bases from J; junction bases left unmatched: 5. The CDR3 is 13 residues long. Per the germline V gene, CDR1 is SQVTM and CDR2 is ANQGSEA. CDR3 region: CSVDASGGAEQYF. CDR3 nucleotides: TGCAGCGTTGACGCTAGCGGGGGAGCCGAGCAGTACTTC.

This clonotype has at least ten counts. This chain connects TRBV7-3 to TRBJ2-1; the match to TRBD2 covers 14 bases. CDR1 SGHTA and CDR2 FQGTGA come from the germline V gene. The CDR3 spans 16 residues. V dropped 3 bases and J dropped 8; count of bases not matched to a gene: 6. This chain's CDR3 is CASSLGLAGVSDEQFF. CDR3 in DNA: TGTGCCAGCAGCTTGGGACTAGCGGGAGTATCCGATGAGCAGTTCTTC.

This clonotype occurred many times. This chain links TRBV4-1 with TRBJ2-5; TRBD2 aligns across 10 bases. With 3 bases clipped from V and 2 bases from J, the junction kept 3 bases outside the gene matches. There are 15 residues in the CDR3. CDR1 and CDR2 from the germline V gene are MGHRA and YSYEKL. The CDR3 DNA reads as TGCGCCAGCAGCCAGGGACTAGCGACACAAGAGACCCAGTACTTC. It encodes CASSQGLATQETQYF.

The chain employs TRBV9 and TRBJ2-2, with a tentative D call TRBD1 (6 bases). The length of the CDR3 is 14 residues. Germline values: CDR1 SGDLS, CDR2 YYNGEE. Trimming took 4 bases from V and 4 from J, leaving 11 bases between them. The CDR3 DNA follows: TGTGCCAGCAGCCCACGACAGGTCACCGGGGAGCTGTTTTTT. As protein: CASSPRQVTGELFF.

J is TRBJ1-5 and V is TRBV9; D gene uncertain. Trimming shortened V by 4 bases and J by 4 bases, and 15 bases separated the two germline ends. CDR1 and CDR2 (germline): SGDLS, YYNGEE. The CDR3 sequence is 15 residues long. CDR3 sequence: CASSPGVLGNQPQHF. The CDR3 DNA is TGTGCCAGCAGCCCCGGTGTTTTGGGAAATCAGCCCCAGCATTTT.

This clonotype was observed at least ten times. The rearrangement links TRBV7-9 to TRBJ2-1; 10 nucleotides align to TRBD2. Germline-derived CDR1 and CDR2 are SEHNR and FQNEAQ (reference sequence). The CDR3 covers 18 residues. The V gene end was trimmed by 6 bases and the J gene end by 7 bases; junction bases not matched to a gene: 18. CDR3 amino acids: CASSRGEIAGGRRNEQFF. In DNA form, the CDR3 reads TGTGCCAGCAGTCGGGGGGAGATAGCGGGAGGAAGAAGGAATGAGCAGTTCTTC.

This clonotype showed up many times. The chain combines TRBV6-1 with TRBJ1-2, with 9 nucleotides matching TRBD1. The CDR3 loop spans 13 amino acids. V shed 5 bases, J shed 7 bases, and the junction held 5 bases outside the gene matches. Germline V gives CDR1 MNHNS, CDR2 SASEGT. This CDR3 reads CASSQTGGGGYTF. The CDR3 coding sequence is TGTGCCAGCAGTCAGACAGGGGGAGGTGGCTACACCTTC.

This clonotype was seen only a few times. The chain uses TRBV5-1 and TRBJ1-1, with D possibly TRBD1 on 6 matching bases. This CDR3 region has 15 residues. Deletions cut 4 bases from V and 4 bases from J, with 17 bases between. Germline V gene sequence: CDR1 SGHRS, CDR2 YFSETQ. The CDR3 here is CASSVLQGRGTEAFF. The CDR3 DNA sequence: TGCGCCAGCAGCGTCCTACAGGGAAGAGGCACTGAAGCTTTCTTT.

In its sample, this clonotype was seen a few times. The chain joins TRBV6-1 to TRBJ1-5, with D perhaps matching TRBD1 (5 bases). V lost 2 bases to trimming and J lost 0 bases, with 11 bases between them. Germline CDR1 MNHNS, CDR2 SASEGT. The CDR3 spans 16 residues. The CDR3, as DNA: TGTGCCAGCAGTGAATGGGACGGTAATAGCAATCAGCCCCAGCATTTT. The encoded protein is CASSEWDGNSNQPQHF.

In its sample, this clonotype was seen many times. The rearrangement uses TRBV7-2 and TRBJ2-2, with TRBD2 identical over 10 bases. The J segment lost 7 bases and the V segment lost 2 bases, leaving 4 bases of the junction unmatched. The CDR3 has 15 amino acids. Germline V gene sequence: CDR1 SGHTA, CDR2 FQGNSA. The CDR3 sequence is CASSLRASGSGELFF. The CDR3 bases are TGTGCCAGCAGCTTAAGGGCTAGCGGGAGCGGGGAGCTGTTTTTT.

This clonotype came up many times. The junction differs from germline at one of its ends, possibly a read error. This chain connects TRBV5-1 to TRBJ2-7; D ambiguous. This CDR3 has 14 amino acids. Germline values: CDR1 SGHRS, CDR2 YFSETQ. As DNA, the CDR3 is TGTGCCAGCAGCTTGGGAACATCCCCCTACGAGCAGTACTTC. Translating it yields CASSLGTSPYEQYF.

Only a few counts were recorded for this clonotype. The chain recombines TRBV6-1 with TRBJ2-7, with 10 nucleotides matching TRBD1. Per germline, CDR1 MNHNS and CDR2 SASEGT. The CDR3 length is 16 residues. Losses at the gene ends were 4 bases for V and 3 bases for J; bases not matched to a gene: 9. CDR3 nucleotide sequence: TGTGCCAGCAGTGTGGGGGGACAGGGGTTTTTCTACGAGCAGTACTTC. Translated, it gives CASSVGGQGFFYEQYF.

This clonotype showed up many times. The rearrangement joins TRBV28 to TRBJ2-1; D might be TRBD2 (6 bases). The germline V gene has CDR1 MDHEN and CDR2 SYDVKM. The CDR3 contains 15 residues. Trimming removed 5 bases from V and 8 bases from J, with 19 bases in between. This chain's CDR3 is CASSQPSYGEDEQFF. Written as DNA, the CDR3 is TGTGCCAGCAGTCAACCTAGCTATGGGGAGGATGAGCAGTTCTTC. The full variable domain, its missing parts supplied by reference TRBV28 and TRBJ2-1, is DVKVTQSSRYLVKRTGEKVFLECVQDMDHENMFWYRQDPGLGLRLIYFSYDVKMKEKGDIPEGYSVSREKKERFSLILESASTNQTSMYLCASSQPSYGEDEQFFGPGTRLTVL.

The chain has TRBV5-4 and TRBJ2-3, with 8 bases aligning to TRBD2. Germline loops: CDR1 SGHNT, CDR2 YYREEE (reference sequence). CDR3 size: 15 residues. V dropped 4 bases and J dropped 4; count of bases not matched to a gene: 8. CDR3 loop: CASSDASGSSDTQYF. As DNA, the CDR3 is TGTGCCAGCAGCGATGCGAGCGGGAGTTCAGATACGCAGTATTTT.

The rearrangement links TRBV20-1 to TRBJ2-7; 9 bases match TRBD2. V lost 5 bases, J lost 3 bases, and 8 bases stayed unmatched. CDR1 is DFQATT and CDR2 is SNEGSKA in the germline V gene (reference sequence). This CDR3 is 14 amino acids long. The CDR3 here is CSAPVREGLYEQYF. CDR3 bases: TGCAGTGCTCCCGTGCGGGAGGGCCTCTACGAGCAGTACTTC.

This clonotype was seen only a few times. This chain connects TRBV18 to TRBJ2-1; a weak D match, TRBD1 (8 bases). The CDR3 spans 15 residues. The germline V gene encodes CDR1 KGHSH and CDR2 LQKENI. Trimming cost V 6 bases and J 6 bases, with 18 bases left between them. This chain's CDR3 is CASSQWTGRGNEQFF. In DNA, the CDR3 is TGTGCCAGCTCTCAGTGGACAGGGAGGGGCAATGAGCAGTTCTTC.

This clonotype was seen repeatedly, ten times or more. The chain links TRBV7-8 to TRBJ1-1; D is possibly TRBD1 (5 bases). Trimming cost V 0 bases and J 1 base, with 6 bases left between them. This CDR3 is built from 14 residues. CDR1 and CDR2 (germline): SGHVS, FQNEAQ. The DNA for the CDR3 is TGTGCCAGCAGCTTAGCACAGGCGAACACTGAAGCTTTCTTT. It codes for CASSLAQANTEAFF. Filled out from reference TRBV7-8 and TRBJ1-1, the complete variable domain reads GAGVSQSPRYKVAKRGQDVALRCDPISGHVSLFWYQQALGQGPEFLTYFQNEAQLDKSGLPSDRFFAERPEGSVSTLKIQRTQQEDSAVYLCASSLAQANTEAFFGQGTRLTVV.

This clonotype was found many times. The J gene is TRBJ2-4, the V gene TRBV10-3; 12 bases align to TRBD2. CDR3 size: 17 residues. V lost 6 bases, J lost 1 base, and 7 bases stayed unmatched. The germline gives CDR1 ENHRY, CDR2 SYGVKD. The CDR3 region is CAISGTSGPRAKNIQYF. CDR3 nucleotides: TGTGCCATCAGCGGGACTAGCGGGCCCCGGGCCAAAAACATTCAGTACTTC.

At least ten counts were recorded for this clonotype. The CDR3 here is CASSLVGNSPGGDTQYF. The DNA of the CDR3 is TGTGCCAGCAGCTTAGTAGGGAACTCCCCGGGGGGGGATACGCAGTATTTT. The chain uses TRBV7-6 and TRBJ2-3; TRBD2 aligns across 8 bases. Germline CDR1 reads SGHVS; CDR2 reads FNYEAQ. The CDR3 runs 17 residues. V lost 1 base and J lost 6; bases outside the gene matches: 12.